The 11 T cell receptor beta chains below all came from one sample that was sequenced in a study of T cells after yellow fever vaccination. TCRdb analysed the 5' RACE reads with MiXCR anew, one entry per CDR3 protein. The table shows 300,000 or so distinct CDR3 sequences, with almost 4% occurring only once. This sample comprised PBMCs, obtained 5 days after the yellow fever booster vaccination. These receptors all come from a young man who received the YFV17D yellow fever vaccine.

This clonotype was observed many times. The genes are TRBV4-2 and TRBJ2-1, with 7 bases aligning to TRBD2. The CDR3 is made up of 15 amino acids. Losses at the gene ends were 4 bases for V and 5 bases for J; bases not matched to a gene: 8. CDR1 and CDR2 (germline): LGHNA, YNFKEQ. CDR3 loop: CASSLGGTDDNEQFF. The CDR3 DNA sequence: TGTGCCAGCAGCCTCGGGGGGACGGACGACAATGAGCAGTTCTTC.

This clonotype has just a few counts. This chain joins TRBV11-3 and TRBJ1-1; perhaps TRBD1 as D (5 bases). The CDR3 contains 17 residues. CDR1 and CDR2 from the germline V gene are SGHNT and YENEEA. V lost 3 bases and J 0 bases, leaving 17 bases between the germline ends. Here the CDR3 reads CASSFPLQGHLNTEAFF. In nucleotides, the CDR3 is TGTGCCAGCAGCTTCCCTCTTCAGGGTCACCTGAACACTGAAGCTTTCTTT.

The V and J genes are TRBV20-1 and TRBJ2-7, with 9 bases fitting TRBD1. The germline V gene has CDR1 DFQATT and CDR2 SNEGSKA (reference sequence). This CDR3 is built from 13 residues. The trim removed 5 bases at V and 4 bases at J, leaving 6 bases unmatched. The CDR3 spells CSAPGTGQYEQYF. The CDR3 DNA reads TGCAGTGCTCCCGGGACAGGGCAATACGAGCAGTACTTC.

This clonotype occurred a few times. V is TRBV9 and J is TRBJ2-1; D not certain. Germline V gives CDR1 SGDLS, CDR2 YYNGEE. The CDR3 runs 16 residues. V was cut by 3 bases and J by 0 bases, with 13 bases left in between. CDR3 nucleotides: TGTGCCAGCAGCGGGATGGGGAAGAGCTCCTACAATGAGCAGTTCTTC. Its protein product is CASSGMGKSSYNEQFF. The whole variable domain, filled in from reference TRBV9 and TRBJ2-1, reads DSGVTQTPKHLITATGQRVTLRCSPRSGDLSVYWYQQSLDQGLQFLIQYYNGEERAKGNILERFSAQQFPDLHSELNLSSLELGDSALYFCASSGMGKSSYNEQFFGPGTRLTVL.

There are a few counts of this clonotype. CDR3 sequence reads: CAISELQGDFQETQYF. The CDR3 DNA reads as TGTGCCATCAGTGAGTTGCAGGGGGACTTCCAAGAGACCCAGTACTTC. The chain links TRBV10-3 to TRBJ2-5; perhaps TRBD1 as D (7 bases). The CDR3 is 16 residues long. V lost 1 base to trimming and J lost 1 base, with 13 bases between them. CDR1 is ENHRY and CDR2 is SYGVKD in the germline V gene.

The chain combines TRBV12-3 or TRBV12-4 with TRBJ2-5; D is possibly TRBD1 (6 bases). CDR3 size: 13 residues. V was pared by 6 bases and J by 4 bases, with 12 bases between. CDR3 protein: CASRQGQLETQYF. In nucleotides, the CDR3 is TGTGCCAGCAGGCAGGGGCAGTTAGAGACCCAGTACTTC.

This clonotype was counted only a few times. The gene calls are TRBV30 and TRBJ1-5; the match to TRBD1 covers 10 bases. The CDR3 contains 13 residues. The V and J ends lost 4 bases and 7 bases, in that order; junction bases with no gene match: 4. Germline values: CDR1 GTSNPN, CDR2 SVGIG (reference sequence). The CDR3 DNA reads TGTGCCTGGAATCCGGACAGGGGGCAGCCCCAGCATTTT. Translation gives CAWNPDRGQPQHF.

The chain employs TRBV28 and TRBJ1-5, with D unclear. Germline CDR1 MDHEN, CDR2 SYDVKM. This CDR3 has 14 residues. V lost 6 bases and J lost 9, with 18 bases in between. The CDR3: CASSPLGGVRPQHF. As DNA, the CDR3 is TGTGCCAGCAGCCCTCTGGGCGGGGTCCGGCCCCAGCATTTT.

The CDR3 reads CASSQSGTNSYNEQFF. The CDR3 DNA sequence: TGCGCCAGCAGCCAATCCGGGACAAACTCCTACAATGAGCAGTTCTTC. The chain joins TRBV4-1 to TRBJ2-1, with TRBD1 as a possible D gene (6 bases). The CDR3 runs 16 residues. Trimming took off 2 bases at V and 0 bases at J, with 11 bases between the two ends. The germline gives CDR1 MGHRA, CDR2 YSYEKL.

This clonotype has at least ten counts. V usage is TRBV4-2 and J usage is TRBJ2-1; tentatively, D is TRBD1 or TRBD2 (6 bases each). V shed 5 bases and J shed 5 bases, with 16 bases lying between them. The CDR3 length is 15 residues. Germline CDR1 reads LGHNA; CDR2 reads YNFKEQ. In DNA form, the CDR3 reads TGTGCCAGCAGCGGCACTAGCAGGGGTGACAATGAGCAGTTCTTC. Its translation is CASSGTSRGDNEQFF.

This clonotype was observed a few times. The rearrangement links TRBV5-4 to TRBJ1-3, with 7 bases aligning to TRBD1. Trimming took 3 bases from V and 0 from J; bases not matched to a gene: 6. The CDR3 has 16 residues. The germline V gene has CDR1 SGHNT and CDR2 YYREEE (reference sequence). The CDR3 DNA is TGTGCCAGCAGCTGGGGACAGCCAAGCTCTGGAAACACCATATATTTT. This translates into CASSWGQPSSGNTIYF.